Listed below are T cell receptor beta chains from one sample, sequenced in a study of shared clonotypes between healthy human individuals. This table comes from immunoSEQ multiplex PCR, and its TCRdb copy is limited to in-frame clones, with some not included. The data contain some 2.4 million clones, roughly 93% of them seen just once; the ten biggest clones take up approximately 0.35%. The specimen was naive CD4+ T cells from PBMCs. These receptor sequences come from a man aged 18 to 35 in good health. Some clones in this sample may be carry-over from other donors' samples. Each CDR3 is given with its conserved first and last residue. D genes are given only for firm matches. A row's size may be missing; if present it is once, few, many or a size class.

>16|NA|TRBJ2-1|TRBV27|NA
CASSLLGQGLNNEQFF
TGTGCCAGCAGTTTGTTAGGACAGGGACTAAACAATGAGCAGTTCTTC
>14|NA|TRBJ2-1|TRBV7-2|NA
CASSPTGDYNEQFF
TGTGCCAGCAGCCCGACAGGAGATTACAATGAGCAGTTCTTC
>12|NA|TRBJ2-3|TRBV7-2|NA
CASSWGADTQYF
TGTGCCAGCAGCTGGGGGGCAGATACGCAGTATTTT
>16|NA|TRBJ2-3|TRBV28|NA
CASSPPPDWGTDTQYF
TGTGCCAGCAGCCCCCCTCCGGACTGGGGCACAGATACGCAGTATTTT
>14|NA|TRBJ1-1|TRBV28|NA
CASSHQQGGTEAFF
TGTGCCAGCAGTCACCAGCAGGGCGGAACTGAAGCTTTCTTT
>15|NA|TRBJ1-2|TRBV6-5|NA
CASSFYKGHVNGYTF
TGTGCCAGCAGTTTCTATAAGGGACATGTTAATGGCTACACCTTC
>16|NA|TRBJ2-3|TRBV9|NA
CASSVGSASSTDTQYF
TGTGCCAGCAGCGTAGGCTCAGCGTCTAGCACAGATACGCAGTATTTT
>14|NA|TRBJ1-1|TRBV28|NA
CASSTLRDFTEAFF
TGTGCCAGCAGTACGCTCCGGGACTTCACTGAAGCTTTCTTT
>15|NA|TRBJ2-1|TRBV7-3|TRBD2
CASSLSAGVYNEQFF
TGTGCCAGCAGCTTAAGCGCGGGAGTGTATAATGAGCAGTTCTTC
>15|NA|TRBJ2-7|TRBV19|NA
CASNDPKGGSYEQYF
TGTGCCAGTAACGATCCCAAGGGAGGTAGCTACGAGCAGTACTTC
>15|NA|TRBJ2-2|TRBV6-1|TRBD1
CASSGTGAATGELFF
TGTGCCAGCAGTGGGACAGGGGCGGCCACCGGGGAGCTGTTTTTT
>13|NA|TRBJ2-7|TRBV6-1|NA
CASRDSSPYEQYF
TGTGCCAGCAGAGACAGTTCACCCTACGAGCAGTACTTC
>14|NA|TRBJ1-2|TRBV28|TRBD1
CASSLRQGHYGYTF
TGTGCCAGCAGCTTACGACAGGGCCACTATGGCTACACCTTC
>12|NA|TRBJ1-2|TRBV6-5|NA
CASKDEGSGYTF
TGTGCCAGCAAAGATGAGGGTTCTGGCTACACCTTC
>15|NA|TRBJ1-2|TRBV5-1|TRBD1
CASSLAGQGSYGYTF
TGCGCCAGCAGCTTGGCCGGACAGGGGAGCTATGGCTACACCTTC
>13|NA|TRBJ2-7|TRBV5-1|NA
CASSLDRDAEQYF
TGCGCCAGCAGCTTGGACAGGGATGCCGAGCAGTACTTC
>15|NA|TRBJ1-6|TRBV6-5|TRBD1
CASSSDRAWGSPLHF
TGTGCCAGCAGTTCCGACAGGGCCTGGGGTTCACCCCTCCACTTT
>15|NA|TRBJ2-5|TRBV5-1|TRBD2
CASSLILAGEETQYF
TGCGCCAGCAGCTTGATCCTAGCGGGAGAAGAGACCCAGTACTTC
>16|NA|TRBJ2-2|TRBV7-3|NA
CASSLDAGSHTGELFF
TGTGCCAGCAGCTTAGACGCCGGGAGTCACACCGGGGAGCTGTTTTTT
>14|NA|TRBJ2-7|TRBV5-4|NA
CASSLEAGSYEQYF
TGTGCCAGCAGCTTGGAGGCGGGGTCCTACGAGCAGTACTTC
>16|NA|TRBJ2-3|TRBV6-6|TRBD2
CASLYEREGTTDTQYF
TGTGCCAGTCTCTATGAGCGGGAGGGAACAACAGATACGCAGTATTTT
>13|NA|TRBJ2-7|TRBV7-2|NA
CASSLDEYYEQYF
TGTGCCAGCAGCTTAGACGAGTACTACGAGCAGTACTTC
>16|NA|TRBJ2-1|TRBV9|NA
CASSVVGASSYNEQFF
TGTGCCAGCAGCGTAGTCGGGGCTAGCTCCTACAATGAGCAGTTCTTC
>14|NA|TRBJ1-3|TRBV7-6|TRBD1
CASSAGQTGNTIYF
TGTGCCAGCAGCGCGGGACAGACCGGAAACACCATATATTTT
>13|NA|TRBJ1-2|TRBV7-9|NA
CASSLGRTDGYTF
TGTGCCAGCAGCTTAGGTCGGACAGATGGCTACACCTTC
>14|NA|TRBJ2-5|TRBV5-1|NA
CASSLVAAGETQYF
TGCGCCAGCAGCTTGGTGGCAGCCGGAGAGACCCAGTACTTC
>14|NA|TRBJ2-7|TRBV28|NA
CASSYDSPPYEQYF
TGTGCCAGCAGCTACGACAGTCCGCCCTACGAGCAGTACTTC
>13|NA|TRBJ1-1|TRBV10-2|NA
CASMQAPNTEAFF
TGCGCCAGCATGCAGGCCCCGAACACTGAAGCTTTCTTT
>18|NA|TRBJ2-3|TRBV1|NA
CTSSPSSIGGLGTDTQYF
TGCACCAGCAGCCCATCGTCAATCGGAGGTTTGGGCACAGATACGCAGTATTTT
>16|once|TRBJ2-1|TRBV19|NA
CASRTTSTDSYNEQFF
TGTGCCAGTAGAACAACTAGCACCGACTCCTACAATGAGCAGTTCTTC
>19|NA|TRBJ2-3|TRBV9|TRBD1
CASSSARDRASRMRDTQYF
TGTGCCAGCAGCTCGGCCCGGGACAGGGCAAGTCGGATGAGAGATACGCAGTATTTT
>15|NA|TRBJ2-7|TRBV28|NA
CASTQSGAPPSEQYF
TGTGCCAGCACCCAAAGTGGGGCCCCACCCTCCGAGCAGTACTTC
>16|NA|TRBJ2-7|TRBV11-3|NA
CASSKDGAAALYEQYF
TGTGCCAGCAGTAAAGACGGGGCAGCAGCCCTCTACGAGCAGTACTTC
>16|NA|TRBJ2-7|TRBV28|NA
CASSGVSVPNSYEQYF
TGTGCCAGCAGTGGTGTAAGCGTTCCGAACTCCTACGAGCAGTACTTC
>14|NA|TRBJ2-7|TRBV5-5|TRBD2
CASSLKREVYEQYF
TGTGCCAGCAGCTTGAAGCGGGAGGTATACGAGCAGTACTTC
>15|NA|TRBJ2-7|TRBV28|NA
CASRTPGLGPSEQYF
TGTGCCAGCAGGACTCCGGGACTGGGTCCTTCGGAGCAGTACTTC
>19|NA|TRBJ2-1|TRBV28|TRBD2
CASSSPGLAGRDSYNEQFF
TGTGCCAGCAGCTCTCCCGGACTAGCGGGAAGGGATTCATACAATGAGCAGTTCTTC
>14|NA|TRBJ2-5|TRBV15|NA
CATSRAGRQETQYF
TGTGCCACCAGCAGAGCTGGACGCCAAGAGACCCAGTACTTC
>15|NA|TRBJ2-2|TRBV29-1|NA
CSVEDPDWYTGELFF
TGCAGCGTTGAAGACCCGGACTGGTACACCGGGGAGCTGTTTTTT
>14|NA|TRBJ2-7|TRBV9|NA
CASSVGPGRTEQYF
TGTGCCAGCAGCGTAGGGCCAGGGAGGACCGAGCAGTACTTC
>15|NA|TRBJ2-2|TRBV10-2|NA
CASSDWAPRAGELFF
TGCGCCAGCAGTGATTGGGCACCGCGGGCCGGGGAGCTGTTTTTT
>15|NA|TRBJ2-3|TRBV5-1|TRBD2
CASSPPLARTDTQYF
TGCGCCAGCAGTCCGCCACTAGCGCGCACAGATACGCAGTATTTT
>17|once|TRBJ1-1|TRBV10-3|NA
CAISTLGLGFANTEAFF
TGTGCCATCAGTACTTTAGGGTTGGGGTTCGCGAACACTGAAGCTTTCTTT
>11|NA|TRBJ2-7|TRBV29-1|NA
CSGGGAYEQYF
TGCAGCGGGGGAGGAGCTTACGAGCAGTACTTC
>15|NA|TRBJ1-5|TRBV28|NA
CASSLGGERRQPQHF
TGTGCCAGCAGTTTAGGGGGAGAACGACGCCAGCCCCAGCATTTT
>15|NA|TRBJ2-7|TRBV28|TRBD1
CASSLRGQGAVEQYF
TGTGCCAGCAGTTTGAGGGGTCAGGGGGCGGTCGAGCAGTACTTC
>15|NA|TRBJ2-2|TRBV27|TRBD1
CASSFVQGVTGELFF
TGTGCCAGCAGTTTCGTACAGGGGGTGACCGGGGAGCTGTTTTTT
>12|NA|TRBJ2-3|TRBV7-9|NA
CASSTTGDTQYF
TGTGCCAGCAGCACCACGGGAGATACGCAGTATTTT
>14|NA|TRBJ2-7|TRBV19|TRBD2
CASSRTSGLYEQYF
TGTGCCAGTAGTCGGACTAGCGGGCTCTACGAGCAGTACTTC
>15|NA|TRBJ1-3|TRBV2|NA
CASSEVAGPGNTIYF
TGTGCCAGCAGTGAAGTTGCAGGGCCGGGAAACACCATATATTTT
>11|NA|TRBJ2-7|TRBV7-9|NA
CASSLSYEQYF
TGTGCCAGCAGCTTGTCCTACGAGCAGTACTTC
>13|NA|TRBJ1-2|TRBV9|NA
CASSSQGTYGYTF
TGTGCCAGCAGCTCACAGGGCACCTATGGCTACACCTTC
>18|NA|TRBJ1-1|TRBV5-6|TRBD1
CASSSSSYYRGLNAEAFF
TGTGCCAGCAGCTCATCTAGCTACTACAGGGGGCTTAATGCTGAAGCTTTCTTT